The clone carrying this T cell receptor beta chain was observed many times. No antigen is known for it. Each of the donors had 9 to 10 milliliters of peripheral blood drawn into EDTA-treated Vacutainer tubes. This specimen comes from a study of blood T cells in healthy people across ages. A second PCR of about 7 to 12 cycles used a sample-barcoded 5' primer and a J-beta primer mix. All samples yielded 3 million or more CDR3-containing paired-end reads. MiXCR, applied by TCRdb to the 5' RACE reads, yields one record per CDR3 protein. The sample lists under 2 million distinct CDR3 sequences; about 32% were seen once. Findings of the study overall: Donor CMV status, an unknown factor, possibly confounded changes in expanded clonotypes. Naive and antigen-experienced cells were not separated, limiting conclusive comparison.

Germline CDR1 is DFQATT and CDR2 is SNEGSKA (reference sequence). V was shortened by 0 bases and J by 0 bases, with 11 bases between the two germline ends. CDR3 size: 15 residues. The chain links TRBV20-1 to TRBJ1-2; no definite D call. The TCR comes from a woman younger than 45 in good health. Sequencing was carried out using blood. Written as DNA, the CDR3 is TGCAGTGCTAGAGATATACGGAGGGCTAACTATGGCTACACCTTC. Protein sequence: CSARDIRRANYGYTF.